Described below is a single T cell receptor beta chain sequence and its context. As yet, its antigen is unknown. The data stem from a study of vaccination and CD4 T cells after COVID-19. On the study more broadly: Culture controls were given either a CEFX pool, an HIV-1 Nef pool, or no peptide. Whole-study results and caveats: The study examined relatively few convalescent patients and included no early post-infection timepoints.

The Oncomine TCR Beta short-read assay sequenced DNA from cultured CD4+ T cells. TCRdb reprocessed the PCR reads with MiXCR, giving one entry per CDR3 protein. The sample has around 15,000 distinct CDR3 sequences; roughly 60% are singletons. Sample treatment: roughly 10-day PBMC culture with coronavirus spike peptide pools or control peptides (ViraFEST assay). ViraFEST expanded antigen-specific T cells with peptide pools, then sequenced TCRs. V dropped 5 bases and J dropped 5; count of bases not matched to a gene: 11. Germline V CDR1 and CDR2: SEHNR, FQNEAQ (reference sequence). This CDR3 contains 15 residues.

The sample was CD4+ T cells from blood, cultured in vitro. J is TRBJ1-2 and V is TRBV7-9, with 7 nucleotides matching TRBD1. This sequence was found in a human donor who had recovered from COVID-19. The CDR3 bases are TGTGCCAGCAGCCAAACCGACAGGGTTGAATATGGCTACACCTTC. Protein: CASSQTDRVEYGYTF.